The rows below give T cell receptor beta chains drawn from one sample of a study of PD-1 blockade in classical Hodgkin lymphoma. Produced via immunoSEQ multiplex PCR; TCRdb's table is partial and in-frame only. Of about 90,000 clones listed, 90% are singletons. The specimen was peripheral blood mononuclear cells (PBMCs), collected before the fourth cycle of nivolumab. These receptors were obtained from a human donor with classical Hodgkin lymphoma. CDR3s include the opening cysteine and the closing phenylalanine or tryptophan. A D gene is named only where the DNA matches it firmly. Clone size is given for some rows only: seen once, a few or many times, or a class if the clone is expanded.

abundance	v_gene	j_gene	d_gene	CDR3aa	CDR3nt
.	TRBV27	TRBJ1-2	TRBD1	CASSPSNRGRRGYTF	TGTGCCAGCAGTCCTTCAAACAGGGGGCGCCGGGGCTACACCTTC
.	TRBV19	TRBJ2-7	TRBD2	CASSMSSGVYEQYF	TGTGCCAGTAGTATGTCTAGCGGGGTCTACGAGCAGTACTTC
.	TRBV6-6	TRBJ1-2	TRBD1	CATRTGEDGYTF	TGTGCCACCAGGACAGGGGAGGATGGCTACACCTTC
few	TRBV19	TRBJ1-2	TRBD1	CASMWDRGSDGYTF	TGTGCCAGTATGTGGGACAGGGGATCGGATGGCTACACCTTC
.	TRBV9	TRBJ2-7	TRBD1	CASSPDRSASYEQYF	TGTGCCAGCAGCCCGGACAGGTCCGCTTCCTACGAGCAGTACTTC
.	TRBV4-1	TRBJ1-3	TRBD1	CASSQEDRGGNTIYF	TGCGCCAGCAGCCAGGAAGACAGGGGGGGAAACACCATATATTTT
.	TRBV7-8	TRBJ2-7	TRBD1	CASSNRDRGSLYEQYF	TGTGCCAGCAGCAACCGAGACAGGGGGTCTCTGTACGAGCAGTACTTC
once	TRBV30	TRBJ2-7	.	CAWSVRDGFLEQYF	TGTGCCTGGAGTGTCAGGGACGGCTTCCTAGAGCAGTACTTC
.	TRBV4-2	TRBJ2-5	TRBD2	CASSQPGGARETQYF	TGTGCCAGCAGCCAACCCGGGGGGGCCAGAGAGACCCAGTACTTC
few	TRBV7-9	TRBJ1-1	.	CASSLGASEAFF	TGTGCCAGCAGCTTGGGGGCCTCTGAAGCTTTCTTT
.	TRBV11-2	TRBJ1-1	.	CASSQAAAPLTEAFF	TGTGCCAGCAGTCAAGCCGCCGCTCCGCTCACTGAAGCTTTCTTT
.	TRBV6-5	TRBJ2-5	TRBD1	CASSPTGGTQTQYF	TGTGCCAGCAGCCCGACAGGGGGTACTCAGACCCAGTACTTC
.	TRBV28	TRBJ2-2	.	CASSFYGGNTGELFF	TGTGCCAGCAGTTTTTACGGGGGAAACACCGGGGAGCTGTTTTTT
.	TRBV27	TRBJ1-1	.	CASSLFVGGNTEAFF	TGTGCCAGCAGTTTATTCGTAGGGGGAAACACTGAAGCTTTCTTT
.	TRBV9	TRBJ2-5	.	CASSDPDSNQETQYF	TGTGCCAGCAGCGACCCAGACAGCAACCAAGAGACCCAGTACTTC
.	TRBV9	TRBJ2-2	TRBD2	CASSARGGRAGELFF	TGTGCCAGCAGCGCCCGGGGGGGGCGCGCCGGGGAGCTGTTTTTT
.	TRBV6-5	TRBJ2-1	.	CASSQGNEQFF	TGTGCCAGCAGTCAAGGCAATGAGCAGTTCTTC
once	TRBV2	TRBJ1-5	.	CASTLTGNNQPQHF	TGTGCCAGCACCTTAACAGGGAACAATCAGCCCCAGCATTTT
.	TRBV7-9	TRBJ2-3	.	CASSLGGAADTQYF	TGTGCCAGCAGCTTAGGGGGAGCAGCAGATACGCAGTATTTT
.	TRBV19	TRBJ1-5	.	CASSGRTGNQPQHF	TGTGCCAGTAGTGGGCGGACCGGCAATCAGCCCCAGCATTTT
.	TRBV7-8	TRBJ2-7	.	CASSLGGGNEQYF	TGTGCCAGCAGCTTAGGAGGAGGAAACGAGCAGTACTTC
.	TRBV7-3	TRBJ2-3	.	CASSLKGRRGTDSQYF	TGTGCCAGCAGCTTAAAGGGTAGGAGGGGAACGGATTCGCAGTATTTT
.	TRBV9	TRBJ2-1	TRBD2	CASSVTSGGAPTWSYNEQFF	TGTGCCAGCAGCGTGACTAGCGGGGGAGCCCCCACATGGTCCTACAATGAGCAGTTCTTC
once	TRBV6-1	TRBJ1-5	TRBD1	CASSSQDRNQPQHF	TGTGCCAGCAGTTCTCAGGACAGGAATCAGCCCCAGCATTTT
.	TRBV19	TRBJ1-6	.	CASSGEGASPLHF	TGTGCCAGTAGTGGTGAGGGCGCGAGTCCCCTCCACTTT
.	TRBV2	TRBJ1-1	.	CASRLRQNTEAFF	TGTGCCAGCAGGTTACGACAGAACACTGAAGCTTTCTTT
.	TRBV11-2	TRBJ2-1	.	CASSYPDEQFF	TGTGCCAGCAGCTATCCCGATGAGCAGTTCTTC
.	TRBV27	TRBJ1-3	.	CASSLWSGNTIYF	TGTGCCAGTAGTTTATGGTCTGGAAACACCATATATTTT
.	TRBV11-2	TRBJ1-2	.	CASSPVYWGGLTQYGYTF	TGTGCCAGCAGCCCAGTTTATTGGGGCGGGTTGACCCAATATGGCTACACCTTC
once	TRBV5-6	TRBJ2-7	.	CASSLGAEQYF	TGTGCCAGCAGCTTAGGGGCCGAGCAGTACTTC
.	TRBV19	TRBJ2-7	TRBD1	CASSITGTGKSGEQYF	TGTGCCAGTAGTATAACCGGGACAGGAAAAAGTGGCGAGCAGTACTTC